This TCR beta chain comes out of a study of cytomegalovirus exposure and HLA in healthy donors. Whole-study findings and limits: Diagnosis of cytomegalovirus status made by the classifier reportedly showed high specificity and sensitivity.

The data were produced by immunoSEQ multiplex PCR, yet TCRdb's version contains in-frame clones alone and is incomplete. The sample contains roughly 300,000 clones, roughly 87% of which appear only once. A note on this clone: Antigen specificity is unknown. The identical CDR3 is also encoded by other nucleotide sequences in the sample.

Per the germline V gene, CDR1 is DFQATT and CDR2 is SNEGSKA (reference sequence). The V end was cut by 1 base, the J end by 5 bases, with 1 base between. This CDR3 is built from 10 residues. The sequence came from a woman aged 25 to 45 in good health and CMV-seropositive. The V and J genes are TRBV20-1 and TRBJ2-3; unclear D gene. Input material: PBMCs. CDR3 in DNA: TGCAGTGCTAGAGTAGATACGCAGTATTTT. Translated: CSARVDTQYF.